The clone carrying this TCR beta chain has ten or more counts. Its antigen remains unidentified. The sample comes from a study of prognosis after radiotherapy for stage I lung cancer. Study details: Participants consisted of stage I non-small cell lung cancer patients, who were enrolled between early 2018 and 2019. Radiotherapy: SBRT, 3 to 5 fractions, biologically effective dose at least 100 Gy.

Every member of the patient group was node-negative on CT and PET/CT (none had prior chemotherapy, radiotherapy or other malignancies). General observations from the study: The authors reported that TRBV and TRBJ gene usage differed between patients with and without metastases.

The junction had 7 bases not matched to a gene; V was cut back by 9 bases and J by 3 bases. The length of the CDR3 is 14 residues. The germline CDR1 and CDR2 sequences are LNHDA and SQIVND (reference sequence). Multiplex PCR in two rounds served to amplify TCR beta CDR3 from genomic DNA. Amplification in first-round PCR relied on primers specific to each TRBV and TRBJ gene. MiXCR, applied by TCRdb to the multiplex PCR reads, yields one record per CDR3 protein. The sample has 25,000 to 30,000 distinct CDR3 sequences, roughly 30% seen once. Sequencing was performed on PBMCs, taken before or after stereotactic body radiation therapy (not recorded which). The chain uses TRBV19 and TRBJ2-3, with 9 bases lining up with TRBD2. The TCR originated in a donor over 45 with non-small cell lung cancer. CDR3 loop: CASLERGATDTQYF. CDR3 in DNA: TGTGCCAGCTTAGAGCGGGGGGCAACAGATACGCAGTATTTT.